These T cell receptor beta chains were read from a single sample in a study of T cell changes during pregnancy in multiple sclerosis. TCRdb's copy holds only in-frame clones and misses some; the assay was immunoSEQ multiplex PCR. Seen here are approximately 30,000 clones, around nine tenths observed once, and the top ten hold around 8.1%. Here the sequenced sample was CD8+ T cells from peripheral blood mononuclear cells, taken in the second trimester of pregnancy. The receptors here all came from a female donor with multiple sclerosis, enrolled in a pregnancy study. The CDR3 runs from the conserved cysteine through the conserved F or W. D genes are given only for firm matches. Only part of the rows carry a size: once, few, many, or a class if the clone is expanded.

j_gene: TRBJ2-1
v_gene: TRBV4-3
abundance: NA
d_gene: TRBD2
CDR3aa: CASSQEVAGGQNEQFF
CDR3nt: TGCGCCAGCAGCCAAGAGGTAGCGGGGGGGCAAAATGAGCAGTTCTTC

j_gene: TRBJ1-4
v_gene: TRBV6-1
abundance: NA
d_gene: NA
CDR3aa: CASSPGPATNEKLFF
CDR3nt: TGTGCCAGCAGTCCCGGTCCTGCAACTAATGAAAAACTGTTTTTT

j_gene: TRBJ2-7
v_gene: TRBV7-8
abundance: NA
d_gene: NA
CDR3aa: CASSTRDSQSPYEQYF
CDR3nt: TGTGCCAGCAGCACTCGGGATTCTCAGAGTCCCTACGAGCAGTACTTC

j_gene: TRBJ1-3
v_gene: TRBV10-2
abundance: once
d_gene: NA
CDR3aa: CASSRDTKKRNTIYF
CDR3nt: TGCGCCAGCAGCCGGGACACTAAAAAACGGAACACCATATATTTT

j_gene: TRBJ2-7
v_gene: TRBV5-6
abundance: NA
d_gene: NA
CDR3aa: CASSLGLTPSFEQYF
CDR3nt: TGTGCCAGCAGCTTGGGTCTTACCCCTAGCTTTGAGCAGTACTTC

j_gene: TRBJ2-2
v_gene: TRBV7-9
abundance: NA
d_gene: NA
CDR3aa: CASSFKGLSSVEELFF
CDR3nt: TGTGCCAGCAGCTTTAAAGGGCTTTCTAGCGTAGAGGAGCTGTTTTTT

j_gene: TRBJ2-7
v_gene: TRBV16
abundance: NA
d_gene: NA
CDR3aa: CASSQSYDEQYF
CDR3nt: TGTGCCAGCAGCCAATCGTATGACGAGCAGTACTTC

j_gene: TRBJ2-7
v_gene: TRBV11-1
abundance: many
d_gene: TRBD1
CDR3aa: CASTVRRGPRYEQYF
CDR3nt: TGTGCCAGCACCGTTAGAAGGGGGCCCCGCTACGAGCAGTACTTC

j_gene: TRBJ1-6
v_gene: TRBV6-5
abundance: NA
d_gene: NA
CDR3aa: CASSYEPSRGGSPLHF
CDR3nt: TGTGCCAGCAGTTACGAACCCTCCAGGGGTGGGTCACCCCTCCACTTT

j_gene: TRBJ2-1
v_gene: TRBV4-1
abundance: NA
d_gene: NA
CDR3aa: CASSQEGVGSYNEQFF
CDR3nt: TGCGCCAGCAGCCAAGAAGGGGTGGGTTCCTACAATGAGCAGTTCTTC

j_gene: TRBJ1-2
v_gene: TRBV6-5
abundance: NA
d_gene: NA
CDR3aa: CASSISDRPNYGYTF
CDR3nt: TGTGCCAGCAGTATATCGGACAGACCTAACTATGGCTACACCTTC

j_gene: TRBJ1-1
v_gene: TRBV30
abundance: NA
d_gene: NA
CDR3aa: CAWTGHPNTEAFF
CDR3nt: TGTGCCTGGACGGGACACCCGAACACTGAAGCTTTCTTT

j_gene: TRBJ2-3
v_gene: TRBV15
abundance: NA
d_gene: TRBD1
CDR3aa: CATSREPGQRPNTQYF
CDR3nt: TGTGCCACCAGCAGAGAGCCGGGACAGAGGCCGAATACGCAGTATTTT

j_gene: TRBJ1-2
v_gene: TRBV10-3
abundance: NA
d_gene: NA
CDR3aa: CAISESLGQTEKNYGYTF
CDR3nt: TGTGCCATCAGTGAGTCACTTGGGCAGACAGAGAAGAACTATGGCTACACCTTC

j_gene: TRBJ2-4
v_gene: TRBV2
abundance: NA
d_gene: NA
CDR3aa: CASSETDAKNIQYF
CDR3nt: TGTGCCAGCAGTGAGACAGATGCCAAAAACATTCAGTACTTC

j_gene: TRBJ2-7
v_gene: TRBV7-9
abundance: NA
d_gene: NA
CDR3aa: CASSLFGQNYEQYF
CDR3nt: TGTGCCAGCAGCTTATTCGGACAGAACTACGAGCAGTACTTC

j_gene: TRBJ2-5
v_gene: TRBV10-1
abundance: NA
d_gene: NA
CDR3aa: CASSEDYQETQYF
CDR3nt: TGCGCCAGCAGTGAGGACTACCAAGAGACCCAGTACTTC

j_gene: TRBJ2-1
v_gene: TRBV9
abundance: once
d_gene: NA
CDR3aa: CASSVNGVGEQFF
CDR3nt: TGTGCCAGCAGCGTAAACGGGGTCGGGGAGCAGTTCTTC

j_gene: TRBJ1-5
v_gene: TRBV21-1
abundance: NA
d_gene: NA
CDR3aa: CASSKVRQPQHF
CDR3nt: TGTGCCAGCAGCAAAGTCAGGCAGCCCCAGCATTTT

j_gene: TRBJ2-7
v_gene: TRBV11-3
abundance: NA
d_gene: NA
CDR3aa: CASSLNQGGEQYF
CDR3nt: TGTGCCAGCAGCCTCAATCAGGGCGGAGAGCAGTACTTC

j_gene: TRBJ1-1
v_gene: TRBV19
abundance: NA
d_gene: NA
CDR3aa: CASSIGRENTEAFF
CDR3nt: TGTGCCAGTAGTATAGGGAGGGAGAACACTGAAGCTTTCTTT

j_gene: TRBJ1-4
v_gene: TRBV28
abundance: NA
d_gene: NA
CDR3aa: CASSLWGPTNEKLFF
CDR3nt: TGTGCCAGCAGTTTATGGGGCCCAACTAATGAAAAACTGTTTTTT

j_gene: TRBJ1-2
v_gene: TRBV7-9
abundance: NA
d_gene: TRBD1
CDR3aa: CASSGQVAYYGYTF
CDR3nt: TGTGCCAGCAGTGGACAGGTAGCCTACTATGGCTACACCTTC

j_gene: TRBJ2-5
v_gene: TRBV7-8
abundance: NA
d_gene: TRBD2
CDR3aa: CASSLANPSGEETQYF
CDR3nt: TGTGCCAGCAGCTTAGCGAATCCTAGCGGCGAAGAGACCCAGTACTTC

j_gene: TRBJ2-7
v_gene: TRBV27
abundance: once
d_gene: TRBD2
CDR3aa: CASSFSSGGGSPYEQYF
CDR3nt: TGTGCCAGCAGTTTTTCAAGCGGGGGCGGTTCGCCCTACGAGCAGTACTTC

j_gene: TRBJ2-3
v_gene: TRBV4-3
abundance: NA
d_gene: TRBD2
CDR3aa: CASSQVYSGGATDTQYF
CDR3nt: TGCGCCAGCAGCCAAGTTTATAGCGGGGGGGCCACAGATACGCAGTATTTT

j_gene: TRBJ2-1
v_gene: TRBV2
abundance: NA
d_gene: NA
CDR3aa: CASSGGGAVSQFF
CDR3nt: TGTGCCAGCAGTGGAGGGGGGGCCGTGAGCCAGTTCTTC

j_gene: TRBJ1-1
v_gene: TRBV30
abundance: NA
d_gene: NA
CDR3aa: CAWSTGQSFFHTEAFF
CDR3nt: TGTGCCTGGAGTACGGGACAATCCTTTTTCCACACTGAAGCTTTCTTT

j_gene: TRBJ1-4
v_gene: TRBV30
abundance: NA
d_gene: NA
CDR3aa: CAWEGYGKLFF
CDR3nt: TGTGCCTGGGAGGGTTATGGGAAACTGTTTTTT

j_gene: TRBJ2-7
v_gene: TRBV5-4
abundance: NA
d_gene: TRBD1
CDR3aa: CASSFGTGVYEQYF
CDR3nt: TGTGCCAGCAGCTTCGGGACAGGGGTCTACGAGCAGTACTTC

j_gene: TRBJ2-5
v_gene: TRBV27
abundance: once
d_gene: TRBD1
CDR3aa: CASSPGAGQGVVKTQYF
CDR3nt: TGTGCCAGCAGCCCGGGGGCGGGACAGGGAGTTGTTAAGACCCAGTACTTC

j_gene: TRBJ2-3
v_gene: TRBV6-4
abundance: NA
d_gene: NA
CDR3aa: CASSEMGGGTDTQYF
CDR3nt: TGTGCCAGCAGTGAGATGGGGGGTGGCACAGATACGCAGTATTTT

j_gene: TRBJ1-4
v_gene: TRBV27
abundance: once
d_gene: NA
CDR3aa: CASSPIPGNFEKLFF
CDR3nt: TGTGCCAGCAGTCCGATTCCCGGGAACTTTGAAAAACTGTTTTTT

j_gene: TRBJ2-3
v_gene: TRBV11-2
abundance: NA
d_gene: NA
CDR3aa: CASSHGSTDTQYF
CDR3nt: TGTGCCAGCAGCCACGGTAGCACAGATACGCAGTATTTT

j_gene: TRBJ1-2
v_gene: TRBV14
abundance: NA
d_gene: NA
CDR3aa: CASSQVTGGIGGYTF
CDR3nt: TGTGCCAGCAGCCAAGTTACGGGGGGCATCGGGGGCTACACCTTC

j_gene: TRBJ2-6
v_gene: TRBV6-5
abundance: NA
d_gene: TRBD1
CDR3aa: CASSLTGAGANVLTF
CDR3nt: TGTGCCAGCAGTTTGACAGGGGCCGGGGCCAACGTCCTGACTTTC

j_gene: TRBJ2-5
v_gene: TRBV5-6
abundance: once
d_gene: NA
CDR3aa: CASSLVRGDRQETQYF
CDR3nt: TGTGCCAGCAGCTTGGTCCGCGGGGACAGACAAGAGACCCAGTACTTC

j_gene: TRBJ2-5
v_gene: TRBV13
abundance: once
d_gene: NA
CDR3aa: CASSAAQQETQYF
CDR3nt: TGTGCCAGCAGCGCCGCCCAGCAAGAGACCCAGTACTTC

j_gene: TRBJ2-2
v_gene: TRBV4-3
abundance: NA
d_gene: TRBD2
CDR3aa: CASSQDPGLAGVQHRGAVF
CDR3nt: TGCGCCAGCAGCCAAGATCCCGGACTAGCGGGGGTCCAACACCGGGGAGCTGTTTTT